Listed below are T cell receptor beta chains from one sample, sequenced in a study of blood T cell repertoires in COVID-19. Only in-frame clones appear in the TCRdb table, and some are missing; sequencing was by immunoSEQ multiplex PCR. This table holds about 160,000 clones, roughly 80% found once. The specimen was peripheral blood. Receptors were obtained from a middle-aged woman with COVID-19, enrolled during active disease. The CDR3 runs from the conserved cysteine through the conserved F or W. The D gene is left open where the match is weak. Clone size is not always given. Where it is, it says once, few, many or a class for expanded clones.

TRBD1,few,TRBJ1-5,16,TRBV18,CASSTTGDGSNQPQHF,TGTGCCAGCTCAACGACAGGGGATGGAAGCAATCAGCCCCAGCATTTT
NA,few,TRBJ1-5,15,TRBV2,CASSSTGHSNQPQHF,TGTGCCAGCAGTTCTACAGGGCATAGCAATCAGCCCCAGCATTTT
NA,NA,TRBJ1-2,13,TRBV2,CASSESQIYGYTF,TGTGCCAGCAGTGAATCCCAGATCTATGGCTACACCTTC
TRBD1,NA,TRBJ1-2,15,TRBV28,CASSPIRQGNGGYTF,TGTGCCAGCAGCCCCATCCGACAGGGTAATGGTGGCTACACCTTC
TRBD1,NA,TRBJ2-3,19,TRBV14,CASSQEWTGTGISWDTQYF,TGTGCCAGCAGCCAAGAGTGGACCGGGACAGGGATTTCGTGGGATACGCAGTATTTT
NA,NA,TRBJ2-7,14,TRBV19,CASSTQHQGTEQYF,TGTGCCAGTAGTACCCAACACCAGGGGACCGAGCAGTACTTC
TRBD1,NA,TRBJ2-2,14,TRBV13,CASSPNRGPGELFF,TGTGCCAGCAGCCCGAACAGGGGGCCCGGGGAGCTGTTTTTT
TRBD2,NA,TRBJ2-5,15,TRBV25-1,CASSATSGSRETQYF,TGTGCCAGCAGTGCTACTAGCGGGTCTCGAGAGACCCAGTACTTC
TRBD1,NA,TRBJ2-1,15,TRBV5-1,CASSWATGTHNEQFF,TGCGCCAGCAGCTGGGCGACAGGGACACACAATGAGCAGTTCTTC
TRBD1,once,TRBJ1-5,16,TRBV5-6,CASSLGQGGSNQPQHF,TGTGCCAGCAGCTTGGGACAGGGGGGGAGCAATCAGCCCCAGCATTTT
NA,NA,TRBJ1-5,14,TRBV7-9,CASSLGRDNQPQHF,TGTGCCAGCAGCTTAGGACGGGACAATCAGCCCCAGCATTTT
NA,NA,TRBJ2-5,13,TRBV10-1,CASSDPGQETQYF,TGCGCCAGCAGTGATCCGGGACAAGAGACCCAGTACTTC
NA,once,TRBJ1-1,15,TRBV5-4,CASSSGGVMNTEAFF,TGTGCCAGCAGCTCCGGTGGTGTGATGAACACTGAAGCTTTCTTT
NA,NA,TRBJ1-1,14,TRBV5-1,CASSLGAANTEAFF,TGCGCCAGCAGCTTAGGGGCAGCGAACACTGAAGCTTTCTTT
NA,NA,TRBJ1-2,15,TRBV20-1,CSASMGGFHAYGYTF,TGCAGTGCTAGTATGGGAGGTTTTCATGCCTATGGCTACACCTTC
NA,NA,TRBJ2-1,14,TRBV10-2,CASSEMRLETTQFF,TGCGCCAGCAGTGAGATGAGGTTGGAGACGACTCAGTTCTTC
NA,few,TRBJ2-6,16,TRBV18,CASSPLPVSGANVLTF,TGTGCCAGCTCACCACTCCCCGTCTCTGGGGCCAACGTCCTGACTTTC
TRBD2,many,TRBJ2-7,13,TRBV27,CASSGSSLYEQYF,TGTGCAAGTAGCGGGAGTTCCCTCTACGAGCAGTACTTC
TRBD2,few,TRBJ2-1,15,TRBV14,CASSLGTSGVHEQFF,TGTGCCAGCAGCCTCGGGACTAGTGGGGTTCATGAGCAGTTCTTC
NA,NA,TRBJ2-5,17,TRBV7-8,CASSLTPRQGRGETQYF,TGTGCCAGCAGCTTAACCCCCCGACAGGGGAGGGGAGAGACCCAGTACTTC
TRBD1,once,TRBJ1-3,16,TRBV4-2,CASSQGGDRARNTIYF,TGTGCCAGCAGCCAAGGGGGCGACAGGGCCAGAAACACCATATATTTT
TRBD2,NA,TRBJ2-3,13,TRBV30,CAYQRGATDTQYF,TGTGCCTATCAGCGGGGGGCCACAGATACGCAGTATTTT
NA,NA,TRBJ1-2,13,TRBV4-1,CASSHLTDYGYTF,TGCGCCAGCAGCCATCTAACGGACTATGGCTACACCTTC
NA,NA,TRBJ1-2,15,TRBV15,CATRERRGTNYGYTF,TGTGCCACCAGAGAACGACGGGGGACTAACTATGGCTACACCTTC
TRBD1,NA,TRBJ2-7,16,TRBV19,CASTPGGGPGLNEQYF,TGTGCCAGTACCCCAGGGGGCGGTCCCGGCTTGAACGAGCAGTACTTC
NA,once,TRBJ2-3,15,TRBV19,CASSIVEGVTDTQYF,TGTGCCAGTAGTATAGTTGAGGGGGTCACAGATACGCAGTATTTT
TRBD2,NA,TRBJ2-2,18,TRBV18,CASSYLGLAGTYTGELFF,TGTGCCAGCTCGTACCTGGGGCTAGCGGGAACTTACACCGGGGAGCTGTTTTTT
NA,NA,TRBJ1-2,14,TRBV5-4,CASSLDQTSYGYTF,TGTGCCAGCAGCTTGGACCAGACTTCTTATGGCTACACCTTC
NA,NA,TRBJ1-2,12,TRBV5-4,CASSLGDKGYTF,TGTGCCAGCAGCTTGGGGGACAAAGGCTACACCTTC
NA,NA,TRBJ2-1,13,TRBV4-2,CASSGPSTDEQFF,TGTGCCAGCAGCGGACCTAGCACCGATGAGCAGTTCTTC
NA,NA,TRBJ2-5,17,TRBV3-1/TRBV3-2,CASSRSPLQGNQETQYF,TGTGCCAGCAGCCGAAGTCCCCTCCAGGGGAATCAAGAGACCCAGTACTTC
NA,once,TRBJ1-5,14,TRBV19,CASSGGSSNQPQHF,TGTGCCAGTAGTGGGGGGAGTAGCAATCAGCCCCAGCATTTT
NA,NA,TRBJ2-3,11,TRBV7-9,CASSSTDTQYF,TGTGCCAGCAGCTCGACAGATACGCAGTATTTT
NA,NA,TRBJ1-3,13,TRBV30,CAWSTGTGNTIYF,TGTGCCTGGAGTACAGGGACTGGAAACACCATATATTTT
NA,NA,TRBJ2-5,13,TRBV30,CAWGGAAQETQYF,TGTGCCTGGGGCGGAGCGGCCCAAGAGACCCAGTACTTC
TRBD2,NA,TRBJ2-7,16,TRBV7-9,CASSIGTSGAGYEQYF,TGTGCCAGCAGCATCGGGACTAGCGGGGCCGGCTACGAGCAGTACTTC
NA,NA,TRBJ2-7,14,TRBV18,CASSQVRESYEQYF,TGTGCCAGCTCACAAGTACGGGAGTCCTACGAGCAGTACTTC
TRBD1,few,TRBJ1-5,17,TRBV5-8,CASSSGQGAFSNQPQHF,TGTGCCAGCAGCTCCGGACAGGGCGCTTTTAGCAATCAGCCCCAGCATTTT
NA,NA,TRBJ2-3,13,TRBV28,CASTFQALRTQYF,TGTGCCAGCACCTTTCAGGCCCTACGGACGCAGTATTTT
TRBD1,NA,TRBJ1-2,14,TRBV18,CASSPGQGNYGYTF,TGTGCCAGCTCACCGGGACAGGGGAACTATGGCTACACCTTC
TRBD1,NA,TRBJ1-1,15,TRBV7-3,CASSQGTGRGTEAFF,TGTGCCAGCAGCCAGGGGACAGGCCGGGGGACTGAAGCTTTCTTT
TRBD2,once,TRBJ2-7,16,TRBV5-5,CASSLVAGGPLNEQYF,TGTGCCAGCAGCTTGGTAGCGGGAGGGCCTTTGAACGAGCAGTACTTC
NA,NA,TRBJ2-3,16,TRBV4-1,CASSLFPGLRTDTQYF,TGCGCCAGCAGCCTATTTCCGGGACTTCGCACAGATACGCAGTATTTT
NA,few,TRBJ2-6,15,TRBV30,CAWTNHGLGANVLTF,TGTGCCTGGACCAATCACGGGTTAGGGGCCAACGTCCTGACTTTC
TRBD1,NA,TRBJ2-5,15,TRBV7-9,CASSPGQGGRETQYF,TGTGCCAGCAGCCCGGGACAGGGTGGTAGGGAGACCCAGTACTTC
TRBD1,NA,TRBJ1-1,15,TRBV7-9,CASSSRDRVNTEAFF,TGTGCCAGCAGCTCCCGGGACAGGGTGAACACTGAAGCTTTCTTT